This TCR beta chain was found in a study of cytomegalovirus exposure and HLA in healthy donors (dated by TCRdb to 2016 to 2017). At the level of the whole study: According to an earlier analysis of 587 of the donors, some 170 million T cells yielded over 100 million unique TCR beta sequences and less than 300 Gb of sequence data. Roughly 290 gigabases of sequencing data and around 88 million unique TCR sequences made up an early release that covered around 640 HLA-typed donors. Among the roughly 400 genotyped donors, around 81% belonged to the genetic ancestry cluster associated with self-reported Caucasian donors. The aim of the study was to test whether cataloging public T cell receptors could identify signatures of past pathogen exposure. The study profiled the T cell repertoires of fewer than 850 subjects by immunosequencing and related them to cytomegalovirus serostatus. In addition to the first cohort of 500 to 850 subjects, a separate validation cohort of over 90 different subjects was used. To predict cytomegalovirus infection status, the study brought together high-throughput TCR immunosequencing, statistical association of individual TCRs with disease status, and machine learning. A later analysis re-examined previously published TCR beta repertoires from around 670 donors and added high-resolution HLA genotyping to investigate patterns of TCR occurrence. Rather than drawing on any new phenotypic data, the later analysis identified candidate immune exposures from TCR beta sequences and the way those sequences occurred across donors. An earlier analysis of some 500 of the donors applied high-throughput TCR beta sequencing to assess whether each TCR beta V gene segment acted as functional or pseudogenic. Donor age, sex, ethnicity and CMV serostatus were compiled together with the repertoire data. A later genetic analysis used genome-wide SNP genotypes for about 60% of the 666 donors, treating that subset as a discovery cohort. All discovery cohort repertoires had been generated using a single sequencing platform. HLA typing covered class I and class II loci at four-digit resolution. Typing coverage differed by locus: A, B, C, DRB1 and DQB1 were typed in about 620-640 donors, DQA1 in around 500, DPA1 in around 580, and DPB1 in around 440. Five DR-DQ haplotypes were handled as single units for association and clustering, since linkage in the cohort was strong. On average, 235,054 unique TCR beta nucleotide sequences were sequenced per donor among some 430 genotyped donors of the cohort, with about 17% of those sequences being non-productive.

Libraries were prepared through the immunoSEQ multiplex PCR assay. For the multiplex PCR, a mixture combining 60 forward primers for TCR Vbeta segments and 13 reverse primers for TCR Jbeta segments was used. The CDR3 region of rearranged TCR beta genes was amplified from genomic DNA with a multiplex PCR assay. Amplified TCR beta libraries were sequenced as 87-base-pair reads on the Illumina HiSeq System. Regarding the original processing steps: A later analysis tallied around 87 million unique TCR beta chains across the 700 or so repertoires, and approximately 11 million of those chains were shared by two or more donors. A nearest-neighbor algorithm error-corrected the raw reads and collapsed the reads into unique sequences, merging closely related sequences to remove PCR and sequencing errors. To assign V, D and J gene segments, CDR3 sequences were aligned to IMGT reference sequences. Each retained sequence needed at least a six-nucleotide match to both a V gene segment and a J gene segment. Rearrangements were classified as productive when the CDR3 lacked stop codons and remained in frame with V and J, and all other rearrangements were classified as non-productive. Following IMGT convention, CDR3 was defined as the stretch from the second conserved V-encoded cysteine up to the conserved J-encoded phenylalanine. Sequences without an unambiguous match to a single V gene segment were excluded from the earlier analysis of approximately 560 of the donors. An earlier analysis of several hundred of the donors called V segments functional above 56.7% productive rearrangements and segregating when the between-donor standard deviation exceeded 5%. To diagnose cytomegalovirus status from the catalog of TCR beta chain sequences, a statistical classification framework was built. In a later analysis, V and J genes were assigned by comparing TCR nucleotide sequences against IMGT/GENE-DB human TR gene sequences. The TCRdist pipeline was used in a later analysis to assign CDR3 sequences and most-parsimonious VDJ recombination scenarios. In a later analysis, each TCR beta chain was defined by its CDR3 amino acid sequence together with its V-gene family, and reads without a unique V-gene family were excluded. In a later analysis, a few hundred highly shared, low-generation-probability nucleotide sequences were removed to address suspected cross-contamination and a sequencing artifact. In a later analysis, a clonal expansion index for each public chain was calculated from normalized within-repertoire ranks of inferred template counts. Generation probabilities in a later analysis came from a VDJ recombination model fitted to out-of-frame rearrangements, and those results were checked against IGoR. In a later analysis, hypergeometric tests were used to score TCR-TCR, TCR-HLA and TCR-CMV co-occurrence, with a repertoire-size bias correction applied to TCR pairs. To estimate false discovery rates, a later analysis permuted the HLA or CMV assignments 20 times. In a later analysis, co-occurring TCRs were grouped using DBSCAN, and TCRdist sequence similarity was added for clustering within HLA-allele-positive subsets. For co-occurrence clustering, repertoires with fewer than 30,000 or more than 120,000 public chains were excluded, along with five repertoires with anomalous nucleotide sharing. This is the immuneACCESS table as TCRdb keeps it, with only in-frame sequences that have V and J called. A part of the clones is gone; compared with another copy, unresolved V genes explain less than half, and the rest is unexplained. That table supplies the V and J calls and clone size; D and trimming were determined from the DNA. This sample holds 130,000 or so clones; approximately 82% were observed only once. Clones ranked in the top ten supply 1.5% to 2.5% of the sample.

Summary of the overall study and its limitations: The 87-base-pair reads could not distinguish some IMGT-functional V segments, including TRBV6-2 and TRBV6-3, so those segments were excluded. Compared with the roughly 670-donor mean, donors in an Asian-associated ancestry cluster had fewer N-insertions in productive TCRs, according to a later genetic analysis. The study gave a list of 150 to 200 TCR beta chains associated with cytomegalovirus. Seventeen rarely observed V segments, including chromosome 9 orphons, were excluded from the earlier analysis of approximately 500 of the donors because counts were too low. Most TCR sequences were observed very rarely across donors, whereas some public TCRs were present in many individuals. According to the authors, the approach could potentially be generalized to other disease states and immunological phenotypes. Specific HLA alleles were associated with roughly 16,000 TCR beta sequences at a false discovery rate of 0.05 in a later analysis. The classifier was reported to diagnose cytomegalovirus status with high specificity and sensitivity in both the original and validation cohorts. Assigning TCR associations to individual alleles was difficult when HLA alleles, especially DR and DQ, strongly co-occurred. A further reported finding was that TCR beta sequences accurately predicted the HLA-A and HLA-B alleles for most subjects in the first cohort. Presence/absence analyses assumed roughly uniform sequencing depth across donors, an assumption that may not hold. A few of the identified cytomegalovirus-associated TCR beta chains were confirmed in vitro to be specific for cytomegalovirus antigens. In a later analysis, HLA-associated TCR beta chains showed more clonal expansion and lower generation probabilities than non-associated chains that were equally common. A cluster of highly shared sequence variants was judged likely to be a technical artifact of the sequencing pipeline. The cohort was sequenced for TCR beta chains only, and without alpha or paired-chain data the features that could be detected were limited. In a later genetic analysis, a missense DCLRE1C variant was associated with V-gene and J-gene trimming of TCR beta chains, and the association was replicated in an independent cohort. In an earlier analysis of about 600 of the donors, most TCR beta V segments appeared in productive rearrangements about 87% or about 30% of the time, broadly matching IMGT annotations. CMV serostatus was the only immune exposure information available for the cohort. In a later analysis, the rate of TCR association differed among HLA loci, with DRB1 alleles having the most associated TCRs and HLA-C alleles having the fewest. Linkage disequilibrium might explain the correlated functional status among segregating V segments, but an unknown experimental factor could not be ruled out. According to a later analysis, most CMV-associated TCR beta chains appeared to be HLA-restricted, and the HLA associations seemed to be driven largely by CMV exposure. Because HLA typing was missing for some donors at each locus, association tests included only the typed subset. In a later analysis, several top co-occurrence clusters were reported to appear linked to parvovirus B19, influenza, CMV and Epstein-Barr virus.

Note on this clone: Its antigen is not yet known. Base qualities are missing; no much larger clone stands one base away.

The CDR3 measures 15 amino acids from cysteine to phenylalanine. Of the read, only the CDR3 DNA is kept; its 45 bases are in frame from base 1. The V end loses 3 bases and the J end loses 5 bases, and a stretch of 17 bases separates them. CDR1 is given as SNHLY and CDR2 as FYNNEI, both from the germline V gene. The cohort was made up of under 800 healthy bone marrow donors. Cohort members were all nominally healthy when sampled, although unrecorded immune exposures were likely present. The donor tested CMV seronegative and was one of the 352 seronegative cohort members. Every donor gave a peripheral blood sample, and the peripheral blood mononuclear cells from that sample were used for TCR beta sequencing. Genomic DNA was extracted from the blood cell samples with the Qiagen DNeasy Blood Extraction Kit.

The sequence derives from a woman in her forties in good health and CMV-seronegative. Sequenced sample: PBMCs. The chain was built from TRBV2 and TRBJ2-7; the D gene cannot be resolved reliably. This receptor carries the CDR3 CASSDAHRVENEQYF. The DNA sequence is given as TGTGCCAGCAGTGATGCCCATCGGGTGGAAAACGAGCAGTACTTC.